These 18 T cell receptor beta chains were all obtained from the same sample, sequenced in a study of shared clonotypes between healthy human individuals. Assay used: immunoSEQ multiplex PCR; TCRdb lists only in-frame clones, some missing. The data contain 800,000 to 1,200,000 clones, more than 75% of them singletons. Sequenced input: memory CD4+ T cells from PBMCs. Subset given: CD45RA-negative fraction. Receptors originate from a man younger than 30 in good health. Some clones in this sample may be carry-over from other donors' samples.

Regarding this clone: A read error is the likely source, as a far larger clone sits one nucleotide away. The genes are TRBV28 and TRBJ1-2; D gene uncertain. The germline V and J ends were trimmed by 3 bases and 6 bases, with 8 bases remaining between them. From germline, CDR1 is MDHEN and CDR2 SYDVKM. The CDR3 is made up of 12 amino acids. The CDR3 nucleotides are TGTGCCAGCAGTTTCCCCATGCATGGCTACACCTTC. It specifies CASSFPMHGYTF.

The chain uses TRBV5-6 and TRBJ2-7, with D possibly being TRBD2 (6 bases). The V end lost 5 bases, the J end lost 3 bases, and 15 bases lay between the germline ends. This CDR3 has 14 amino acids. CDR1 is SGHDT, CDR2 YYEEEE, per germline. In DNA, the CDR3 is TGTGCCAGCAGGTTACCCGGGACTGACTACGAGCAGTACTTC. This gives the protein CASRLPGTDYEQYF.

The chain links TRBV5-1 to TRBJ2-2; 11 positions agree with TRBD2. This CDR3 region has 18 residues. V dropped 6 bases and J dropped 6; count of bases not matched to a gene: 16. CDR1 is SGHRS, CDR2 YFSETQ, per germline. As DNA, the CDR3 is TGCGCCAGCACCCGCGCGTCGGTAGCGGGAGGGCCGGCCGGGGAGCTGTTTTTT. Its protein is CASTRASVAGGPAGELFF.

This clone was found a few times. The chain couples TRBV2 to TRBJ2-5, with 10 bases that match TRBD2. The junction had 9 bases not matched to a gene; V was cut back by 8 bases and J by 3 bases. The CDR3 is made up of 15 amino acids. The V gene's germline CDR1 is SNHLY and CDR2 FYNNEI. The CDR3 loop is CASYQRTSGKETQYF. CDR3 nucleotides: TGTGCCAGCTATCAGAGGACTAGCGGTAAAGAGACCCAGTACTTC.

The chain joins TRBV2 to TRBJ1-2; D uncertain. CDR3 length equals 13 residues. Germline loops: CDR1 SNHLY, CDR2 FYNNEI. With 6 bases removed from V and 3 bases from J, the gap between germline ends came to 11 bases. As DNA, the CDR3 is TGTGCCAGCAGCGTTAACGACGACTATGGCTACACCTTC. Amino acids: CASSVNDDYGYTF.

The table lists this clone with a few counts. The chain uses TRBV29-1 and TRBJ1-2; D is unclear. CDR1 and CDR2 from the germline V gene are SQVTM and ANQGSEA. The ends were cut back, 8 bases at V and 6 bases at J, with 13 bases in the middle. The CDR3 contains 11 residues. This CDR3 reads CSTIWTNGYTF. DNA of the CDR3: TGCAGCACCATATGGACCAATGGCTACACCTTC. The full variable domain, its missing parts supplied by reference TRBV29-1 and TRBJ1-2, is SAVISQKPSRDICQRGTSLTIQCQVDSQVTMMFWYRQQPGQSLTLIATANQGSEATYESGFVIDKFPISRPNLTFSTLTVSNMSPEDSSIYLCSTIWTNGYTFGSGTRLTVV.

The chain couples TRBV5-4 to TRBJ2-1, with 7 bases fitting TRBD2. The CDR3 extends over 16 amino acids. V lost 4 bases and J lost 1; bases outside the gene matches: 8. CDR1 is SGHNT and CDR2 is YYREEE in the germline V gene (reference sequence). CDR3 DNA sequence: TGTGCCAGCAGCCCGGTGGGCGGGAGTTCCTACAATGAGCAGTTCTTC. It translates to CASSPVGGSSYNEQFF. Looking up the rest from reference TRBV5-4 and TRBJ2-1 gives the full variable domain: ETGVTQSPTHLIKTRGQQVTLRCSSQSGHNTVSWYQQALGQGPQFIFQYYREEENGRGNFPPRFSGLQFPNYSSELNVNALELDDSALYLCASSPVGGSSYNEQFFGPGTRLTVL.

In this sample, this clone turned up a few times. This same CDR3 is encoded by further DNA sequences in the sample. DNA of the CDR3: TGCGCCAGCAGCTTAGGGACAGAGGGAAACACCATATATTTT. Protein sequence: CASSLGTEGNTIYF. The rearrangement uses TRBV5-1 and TRBJ1-3; 7 nucleotides agree with TRBD1. Germline-derived CDR1 and CDR2 are SGHRS and YFSETQ. CDR3 length: 14 amino acids. With V trimmed by 2 bases and J by 4 bases, 3 bases remained unmatched.

This sequence joins TRBV5-6 and TRBJ2-1; no clear D. Germline CDR1 reads SGHDT; CDR2 reads YYEEEE. V dropped 0 bases and J dropped 9 bases, with 16 bases sitting between them. The CDR3 is 15 amino acids. DNA of the CDR3: TGTGCCAGCAGCTTGGTTGGCTACGTTCCCTTTGAGCAGTTCTTC. This translates into CASSLVGYVPFEQFF.

The rearrangement joins TRBV20-1 to TRBJ1-2; D is uncertain. CDR1 DFQATT and CDR2 SNEGSKA come from the germline V gene (reference sequence). This CDR3 region has 11 residues. V was clipped by 4 bases and J by 4 bases, with 7 bases between them. This CDR3 is CSAIGSYGYTF. CDR3 bases: TGCAGTGCTATTGGAAGCTATGGCTACACCTTC.

J is TRBJ2-5 and V is TRBV5-1; TRBD1 agrees at 7 bases. In germline, CDR1 is SGHRS, CDR2 YFSETQ. The CDR3 is 14 residues long. With V trimmed by 3 bases and J by 5 bases, 7 bases remained unmatched. The CDR3 loop reads CASSSQGSGETQYF. CDR3 nucleotides: TGCGCCAGCAGCTCACAGGGGAGTGGTGAGACCCAGTACTTC.

The rearrangement uses TRBV19 and TRBJ2-3; D ambiguous. V dropped 4 bases and J dropped 3 bases, with 11 bases sitting between them. Per germline, CDR1 LNHDA and CDR2 SQIVND (reference sequence). This CDR3 region has 14 residues. The chain's CDR3 is CASSRKSRTDTQYF. CDR3 DNA sequence: TGTGCCAGTAGTAGAAAGAGTAGAACAGATACGCAGTATTTT.

CDR3 region: CASSESGRTDTQYF. CDR3 DNA: TGCGCCAGCAGTGAGTCCGGTCGCACAGATACGCAGTATTTT. The rearrangement uses TRBV10-1 and TRBJ2-3, with D unresolved. V lost 0 bases, J lost 1 base, and 5 bases lay in between. CDR1 WNHNN and CDR2 SYGVQD come from the germline V gene (reference sequence). The CDR3 is 14 residues long.

This chain joins TRBV9 and TRBJ2-7; the D is unclear. Trimming removed 0 bases from V and 7 bases from J, with 14 bases in between. Germline CDR1 reads SGDLS; CDR2 reads YYNGEE. This CDR3 is built from 14 residues. CDR3 loop: CASSVEGSKGEQYF. The DNA of the CDR3 is TGTGCCAGCAGCGTAGAGGGATCAAAAGGGGAGCAGTACTTC. Full variable domain (rest looked up from reference TRBV9 and TRBJ2-7): DSGVTQTPKHLITATGQRVTLRCSPRSGDLSVYWYQQSLDQGLQFLIQYYNGEERAKGNILERFSAQQFPDLHSELNLSSLELGDSALYFCASSVEGSKGEQYFGPGTRLTVT.

This chain joins TRBV9 and TRBJ1-3; D unresolved. V was clipped by 3 bases and J by 0 bases, with 16 bases between them. The CDR3 runs 17 residues. The germline CDR1 and CDR2 sequences are SGDLS and YYNGEE. The CDR3 DNA reads as TGTGCCAGCAGCGCCTACAGCCCTCTAAGCTCTGGAAACACCATATATTTT. Protein sequence: CASSAYSPLSSGNTIYF.

This clone has just a few counts. The rearrangement uses TRBV10-3 and TRBJ1-3; 9 bases are shared with TRBD1. The CDR3 contains 17 residues. CDR1 is ENHRY and CDR2 is SYGVKD in the germline V gene. Germline trimming cut 5 bases from V and 4 bases from J; bases unmatched to any gene: 12. The CDR3 region is CAISPGTGRIGGNTIYF. In DNA form, the CDR3 reads TGTGCCATCAGTCCCGGGACAGGGAGGATTGGAGGAAACACCATATATTTT.

The chain employs TRBV7-9 and TRBJ1-3; D is ambiguous. Germline V CDR1 and CDR2: SEHNR, FQNEAQ (reference sequence). The CDR3 contains 13 residues. V lost 5 bases to trimming and J lost 2 bases, with 7 bases between them. CDR3 sequence (DNA): TGTGCCAGCAGCCCCACTACTGGAAACACCATATATTTT. Translating it yields CASSPTTGNTIYF.

The chain couples TRBV28 to TRBJ1-2; D is possibly TRBD1 (6 bases). V was cut by 6 bases and J by 6 bases, with 23 bases left in between. Per the germline V gene, CDR1 is MDHEN and CDR2 is SYDVKM. CDR3 length: 16 amino acids. The CDR3 here is CASRSRGQQGINGYTF. CDR3 in DNA: TGTGCCAGCAGGTCCCGCGGACAGCAAGGGATTAATGGCTACACCTTC.